This T cell receptor beta chain was retrieved from a study of a mutant IDH1 vaccine in newly diagnosed glioma (dated by TCRdb to about 2021). Some background on the complete study: Across visits V03 through V10, patients got a total of eight vaccinations, given in weeks 1, 3, 5, 7, 11, 15, 19 and 23. In the chemotherapy-containing groups, vaccination started alongside temozolomide cycles, whereas in patients who had radiotherapy alone it started 4-6 weeks after radiotherapy. The approximately 30 treated patients were roughly 62% male and around 40% female, with a mean age of approximately 38 years. Prior to enrollment, standard therapy consisting of radiotherapy alone, temozolomide alone, or radiochemotherapy with temozolomide had been administered to patients, with the combination being received by most patients. Six visits were used for peripheral blood collection: V03 (baseline), V05, V07, V10, V12 and V13. Longitudinal TCRB deep sequencing was performed for about two dozen treated patients wherever samples were available for exploratory analyses. Broader findings and caveats from the paper: It was noted by the authors that analyses of patient blood samples could not be reproduced owing to sample limitations. Pseudoprogression seemed to be unrelated to changes in the top peripheral T cell clonotypes found by TCRB sequencing. Selection of PBMC samples for TCRB deep sequencing was based on availability. Immune responses induced by the vaccine were seen in around 93% of patients across multiple MHC alleles.

Concerning this clone itself: Its antigen remains undetermined. Base qualities are not at hand, and no much larger clone is one base apart.

Interpreted using the paper, the time point label stands for: week 5, during vaccination. Each vaccine dose, consisting of 300 ug of a 20-mer mutant IDH1 peptide in Montanide, was administered subcutaneously with topical imiquimod. All donors had newly diagnosed IDH1-mutant astrocytomas of WHO grade 3 or 4 that showed loss of nuclear ATRX. The samples were drawn from NOA16, a multicentre, single-arm, open-label phase I trial in Germany that tested a mutant IDH1 peptide vaccine in humans for the first time. Genomic DNA for TCRB sequencing was isolated from EDTA blood with the DNeasy Blood and Tissue Kit. V loses 3 bases of germline sequence and J loses 6 bases, and the interval between the two ends is 12 bases. Via the germline V gene, CDR1 is SGHTA and CDR2 FQGNSA. The CDR3 covers 13 residues, taking in both the cysteine and the phenylalanine. The entry retains the CDR3 DNA only, 39 bases that are in frame from base 1.

Library preparation used the immunoSEQ multiplex PCR assay. The hsTCRB Kit was used according to the manufacturer's protocol to amplify rearranged TCR beta chain sequences. TCRB libraries were sequenced on an Illumina MiSeq. In the original analysis: The proprietary platform of the kit vendor was used for demultiplexing, trimming and gene mapping. Drawn from immuneACCESS, this table holds only the in-frame rearrangements with V and J called that TCRdb kept. Clones are partly lost; checked studies trace under half to an unresolved V gene and leave the rest unexplained. V and J calls and clone size are copied from that table; D and trimming were computed from the DNA. The sample includes some 60,000 clones, with around 89% observed a single time. In total, the top ten clones hold around 4.4% of the sample.

Sequenced here: PBMCs, sampled from a glioma patient whose treatment included an IDH1 peptide vaccine. The source of this sequence is a woman between 35 and 50 years old with glioma. The chain uses TRBV7-2 and TRBJ2-7; TRBD1 is a possible D gene, resting on 6 matching bases. The CDR3 region: CASSLTTGSEQYF. The DNA is TGTGCCAGCAGCTTGACCACAGGGTCCGAGCAGTACTTC. Reference TRBV7-2 and TRBJ2-7 genes cover what lies past the CDR3, so the full variable domain is GAGVSQSPSNKVTEKGKDVELRCDPISGHTALYWYRQSLGQGLEFLIYFQGNSAPDKSGLPSDRFSAERTGGSVSTLTIQRTQQEDSAVYLCASSLTTGSEQYFGPGTRLTVT.